This T cell receptor beta chain derives from a study of cytomegalovirus exposure and HLA in healthy donors. The PCR had 60 Vbeta and 13 Jbeta primers. Measured with immunoSEQ multiplex PCR; TCRdb has only the in-frame clones, and not every one. This sample has about 110,000 clones; approximately 70% occur once, and the top ten carry 9.5% to 13%. This CDR3 is 15 amino acids long. CDR1 MDHEN and CDR2 SYDVKM come from the germline V gene. V lost 3 bases and J lost 2; bases outside the gene matches: 3. Donors likely had unrecorded immune exposures despite being nominally healthy when sampled. The sample comprised PBMCs. The chain recombines TRBV28 with TRBJ2-7, with 11 nucleotides matching TRBD2. The receptor was derived from a man between 40 and 49 years old in good health and CMV-seropositive. In DNA, the CDR3 is TGTGCCAGCAGTTTCCCGACTAGCGGGGCCTACGAGCAGTACTTC. Protein sequence: CASSFPTSGAYEQYF.